This T cell receptor beta chain was sequenced in a study of cytomegalovirus exposure and HLA in healthy donors. Study-wide results and limits: Later on, an analysis found that several of the most significant clusters appeared to be linked to common viral pathogens, which included parvovirus B19. When presence/absence was analysed, sequencing depth was taken to be roughly uniform across donors. Sequencing artifact likely explains a cluster of highly shared sequence variants.

This clone was seen a few times. Its antigen remains unidentified. Different DNA sequences within this sample yield the same CDR3. Researchers ran the PCR with 60 Vbeta and 13 Jbeta primers. The data were produced by immunoSEQ multiplex PCR, yet TCRdb's version contains in-frame clones alone and is incomplete. The table has 150,000 to 200,000 clones, about 75% seen once. The sequence was obtained from a woman aged 40 to 50 in good health and CMV-seropositive. The sequencing input was PBMCs.

The CDR3 DNA reads as TGTGCCAGCAGCCGGTACCAAGAGACCCAGTACTTC. Translating it yields CASSRYQETQYF. The chain recombines TRBV7-2 with TRBJ2-5; D is unresolved. Trimming left V 5 bases short and J 0 bases short, with 4 bases between. Germline CDR1 SGHTA, CDR2 FQGNSA. The CDR3 is 12 amino acids.